One and the same sample provided the 25 T cell receptor beta chains below, sequenced in a study of T cells in pancreatic ductal adenocarcinoma. Sequencing was performed with immunoSEQ multiplex PCR; in TCRdb, only in-frame clones are kept and a portion is missing. This sample has roughly 100,000 clones, with nearly 95% found just once. Surgery without prior neoadjuvant therapy was the treatment of the selected pancreatic ductal adenocarcinoma patients. The sequenced sample consisted of PBMCs. The receptors were gathered from a human donor with pancreatic ductal adenocarcinoma.

This clone has only a few counts. J is TRBJ1-4 and V is TRBV5-1; D possibly corresponds to TRBD1 (5 bases). The V gene lost 2 bases and the J gene lost 7 bases, with 12 bases spanning the gap. The length of the CDR3 is 14 residues. Germline loops: CDR1 SGHRS, CDR2 YFSETQ. The CDR3 DNA reads as TGCGCCAGCAGCTTTGCCCAGGGAGGTGAAAAACTGTTTTTT. Translated, it gives CASSFAQGGEKLFF.

V is TRBV11-3 and J is TRBJ1-1, with D unresolved. Germline CDR1 is SGHNT and CDR2 is YENEEA. The CDR3 is made up of 12 amino acids. V lost 0 bases, J lost 10 bases, and 9 bases lay in between. DNA of the CDR3: TGTGCCAGCAGCTTAGAGGGGAGGGTAGCTTTCTTT. Amino acid sequence: CASSLEGRVAFF.

The chain is built from TRBV6-6 and TRBJ2-5; D gene unclear. CDR1 and CDR2 from the germline V gene are MNHNY and SVGAGI (reference sequence). V shed 0 bases and J shed 1 base, with 6 bases lying between them. The CDR3 totals 14 residues. The CDR3 spells CASSYSASQETQYF. The CDR3 bases are TGTGCCAGCAGTTACTCAGCTAGCCAAGAGACCCAGTACTTC.

The rearrangement joins TRBV6-1 to TRBJ2-1; TRBD1 matches 8 bases. The germline V gene has CDR1 MNHNS and CDR2 SASEGT. V lost 4 bases, J lost 7 bases, and 0 bases stayed unmatched. The CDR3 runs to 12 residues. CDR3: CASSGQGNEQFF. The CDR3 DNA reads as TGTGCCAGCAGTGGACAGGGGAATGAGCAGTTCTTC.

V gene TRBV19 combines with J gene TRBJ1-5, with D unclear. In germline, CDR1 is LNHDA, CDR2 SQIVND (reference sequence). Trimming removed 7 bases from V and 1 base from J, with 8 bases in between. The CDR3 contains 13 residues. CDR3 amino acids: CASIAGSNQPQHF. Written as DNA, the CDR3 is TGTGCCAGTATAGCCGGGAGCAATCAGCCCCAGCATTTT.

This sequence joins TRBV7-8 and TRBJ2-3, with unresolved D. The length of the CDR3 is 13 residues. From germline, CDR1 is SGHVS and CDR2 FQNEAQ. Between the trimmed V and J ends, which lost 5 bases and 4 bases, there was a span of 10 bases. The CDR3 here is CASSIRESDTQYF. The CDR3 DNA is TGTGCCAGCAGCATTAGAGAATCAGATACGCAGTATTTT.

This clone was counted once. J is TRBJ1-5 and V is TRBV21-1; the table's D call of TRBD1 was not tested on the DNA. TRBV21-1 counts as a pseudogene. This CDR3 has 18 residues. CDR3 bases: TGTGCCAGCAGCAAAGAAGGCAGGGGGTCGAACAACAATCAGCCCCAGCATTTT. As protein: CASSKEGRGSNNNQPQHF.

This clone was seen a single time. CDR3 loop: CASIDRSLGLTAEAFF. In DNA, the CDR3 is TGCGCCAGCATTGACAGAAGTTTGGGTCTAACCGCTGAAGCTTTCTTT. V gene TRBV5-1 combines with J gene TRBJ1-1, with D possibly TRBD1 on 5 matching bases. The CDR3 extends over 16 amino acids. V shed 6 bases and J shed 6 bases, with 24 bases lying between them. The germline V gene encodes CDR1 SGHRS and CDR2 YFSETQ.

The V gene is TRBV7-9, the J gene TRBJ2-7; 14 bases map to TRBD2. CDR1 and CDR2 from the germline V gene are SEHNR and FQNEAQ (reference sequence). The CDR3 runs 17 residues. Trimming took 5 bases from V and 1 from J; bases not matched to a gene: 7. The CDR3 loop reads CASSPRTSGRSSYEQYF. The CDR3, as DNA: TGTGCCAGCAGCCCTCGGACTAGCGGGAGGTCTTCCTACGAGCAGTACTTC.

The chain's CDR3 is CATSKGRGDVNQPQHF. The CDR3 coding sequence is TGTGCCACCAGCAAGGGGCGGGGGGACGTAAATCAGCCCCAGCATTTT. This chain uses TRBV15 with TRBJ1-5, with D perhaps TRBD1 (5 bases). V was shortened by 4 bases and J by 4 bases, with 17 bases between the two germline ends. The CDR3 contains 16 residues. The germline V gene has CDR1 LNHNV and CDR2 YYDKDF (reference sequence).

The count of this clone is one. The J gene is TRBJ2-1, the V gene TRBV18, with TRBD2 matching 12 bases. V lost 4 bases and J lost 10; bases outside the gene matches: 11. The CDR3 totals 16 residues. Germline-derived CDR1 and CDR2 are KGHSH and LQKENI. CDR3 in DNA: TGTGCCAGCTCACAACCCTCTAGCGGGAGGGCCGGGGAGCAGTTCTTC. This codes for CASSQPSSGRAGEQFF.

J is TRBJ1-2 and V is TRBV7-2, with D perhaps matching TRBD1 (5 bases). The germline V gene encodes CDR1 SGHTA and CDR2 FQGNSA. V was clipped by 3 bases and J by 0 bases, with 11 bases between them. This CDR3 is 15 amino acids long. CDR3 coding DNA: TGTGCCAGCAGCTTTGCCCCGACAGCTAACTATGGCTACACCTTC. It encodes CASSFAPTANYGYTF.

The chain is built from TRBV7-3 and TRBJ2-1, with a tentative D call TRBD2 (6 bases). The germline CDR1 and CDR2 sequences are SGHTA and FQGTGA. With 3 bases removed from V and 8 bases from J, the gap between germline ends came to 11 bases. This CDR3 is built from 13 residues. The DNA of the CDR3 is TGTGCCAGCAGCTTGACTAGGAGCGATGAGCAGTTCTTC. It is translated as CASSLTRSDEQFF.

The V gene is TRBV27, the J gene TRBJ2-2; the match to TRBD2 covers 7 bases. This CDR3 contains 15 residues. In germline, CDR1 is MNHEY, CDR2 SMNVEV (reference sequence). V trimming: 2 bases; J trimming: 0 bases; junction bases outside the gene matches: 0. This chain's CDR3 is CASSLSGTNTGELFF. The CDR3 bases are TGTGCCAGCAGTTTAAGCGGGACGAACACCGGGGAGCTGTTTTTT.

The chain joins TRBV11-2 to TRBJ2-5, with D maybe TRBD1 (6 bases). CDR1 is SGHAT and CDR2 is FQNNGV in the germline V gene. The CDR3 runs 14 residues. Trimming shortened V by 3 bases and J by 2 bases, and 10 bases separated the two germline ends. This CDR3 is CASSFPGQQETQYF. The CDR3 DNA follows: TGTGCCAGCAGCTTTCCAGGACAGCAAGAGACCCAGTACTTC.

J is TRBJ1-3 and V is TRBV5-4, with unresolved D. CDR1 and CDR2 from the germline V gene are SGHNT and YYREEE (reference sequence). The CDR3 sequence is 15 residues long. V lost 0 bases and J 2 bases, leaving 9 bases between the germline ends. The CDR3 here is CASSLGLGAGNTIYF. CDR3 DNA: TGTGCCAGCAGCTTGGGGCTCGGGGCTGGAAACACCATATATTTT.

This chain links TRBV2 with TRBJ1-5; 7 positions agree with TRBD1. This CDR3 comprises 15 residues. Germline CDR1 is SNHLY and CDR2 is FYNNEI. With V trimmed by 8 bases and J by 2 bases, 9 bases remained unmatched. CDR3 sequence reads: CASRWGTAGNQPQHF. The CDR3 DNA follows: TGTGCCAGCCGCTGGGGGACAGCCGGCAATCAGCCCCAGCATTTT.

The rearrangement uses TRBV20-1 and TRBJ2-5; D is perhaps TRBD1 (5 bases). The germline gives CDR1 DFQATT, CDR2 SNEGSKA (reference sequence). V was cut by 4 bases and J by 5 bases, with 8 bases left in between. This CDR3 contains 11 residues. CDR3 protein: CSATRGETQYF. CDR3 sequence (DNA): TGCAGTGCTACTAGGGGTGAGACCCAGTACTTC.

The gene calls are TRBV5-1 and TRBJ1-1, with 9 bases identical to TRBD1. This CDR3 is 14 amino acids long. V was pared by 7 bases and J by 5 bases, with 9 bases of the junction left unmatched. Per the germline V gene, CDR1 is SGHRS and CDR2 is YFSETQ. DNA of the CDR3: TGCGCCAGCGTCTCCGGGACAGGGAATACTGAAGCTTTCTTT. Translation gives CASVSGTGNTEAFF.

This clone was recorded only once. The CDR3: CASSGSEQAGEQFF. CDR3 DNA: TGTGCCAGCAGTGGTTCGGAGCAAGCGGGAGAGCAGTTCTTC. This chain joins TRBV6-4 and TRBJ2-1; 7 bases are a match to TRBD2. The CDR3 loop spans 14 amino acids. CDR1 is MRHNA and CDR2 is SNTAGT in the germline V gene. The trim removed 4 bases at V and 10 bases at J, leaving 10 bases unmatched.

The chain employs TRBV5-4 and TRBJ2-7; the match to TRBD1 covers 7 bases. Germline CDR1 reads SGHNT; CDR2 reads YYREEE (reference sequence). V shed 2 bases and J 3 bases; nucleotides not matched to a gene: 5. The CDR3 sequence is 14 residues long. This CDR3 is CASSFDRENYEQYF. The DNA for the CDR3 is TGTGCCAGCAGCTTTGACAGGGAAAACTACGAGCAGTACTTC.

V is TRBV28 and J is TRBJ1-1; TRBD1 is a possible D gene (5 bases). This CDR3 has 14 residues. V lost 5 bases and J lost 7, with 17 bases in between. Germline lookup yields CDR1 MDHEN and CDR2 SYDVKM. The CDR3 sequence: CASSLWGRTGEAFF. CDR3 DNA sequence: TGTGCCAGCAGTCTTTGGGGGAGGACTGGTGAAGCTTTCTTT.

The chain has TRBV5-5 and TRBJ2-1, with TRBD2 as a possible D gene (5 bases). The germline CDR1 and CDR2 sequences are SGHKS and YYEKEE (reference sequence). The CDR3 runs to 15 residues. Trimming removed 4 bases at V and 0 bases at J, with 11 bases between. CDR3 DNA sequence: TGTGCCAGCAGCCCGGACTTTACCTCCTACAATGAGCAGTTCTTC. It encodes CASSPDFTSYNEQFF.

CDR3 region: CASSSQGYTEAFF. The CDR3 bases are TGTGCCAGCAGCTCCCAGGGTTACACTGAAGCTTTCTTT. This chain joins TRBV7-8 and TRBJ1-1, with D possibly being TRBD1 (5 bases). Trimming pared 4 bases from V and 3 bases from J, leaving 9 bases between. The CDR3 loop spans 13 amino acids. The germline gives CDR1 SGHVS, CDR2 FQNEAQ. Based on the CDR3 plus reference TRBV7-8 and TRBJ1-1, the full variable domain is GAGVSQSPRYKVAKRGQDVALRCDPISGHVSLFWYQQALGQGPEFLTYFQNEAQLDKSGLPSDRFFAERPEGSVSTLKIQRTQQEDSAVYLCASSSQGYTEAFFGQGTRLTVV.

This chain joins TRBV2 and TRBJ2-3; 11 bases match TRBD2. Trimming removed 4 bases from V and 4 bases from J; junction bases left unmatched: 4. Germline CDR1 and CDR2: SNHLY and FYNNEI. This CDR3 has 15 residues. CDR3 region: CASSAGLAEPDTQYF. The DNA of the CDR3 is TGTGCCAGCAGTGCGGGACTAGCGGAACCAGATACGCAGTATTTT.